The subject of this entry is one T cell receptor beta chain. There are 17 residues in the CDR3. These data belong to a study of T-cell reconstitution after alpha-beta-depleted transplantation in children. The library targeted TCRbeta and was prepared with unique molecular identifiers. TCRdb ran MiXCR on the PCR reads and lists one entry per CDR3 protein. The sample records over 550,000 distinct CDR3 sequences, roughly a tenth being singletons. V is TRBV21-1 and J is TRBJ1-3. TRBV21-1 represents a pseudogene. Sample: PBMCs from the stem cell graft donor, taken from the stem cell graft. The origin of this receptor is a human donor who donated a stem cell graft to a child with acute myeloid leukemia. The DNA of the CDR3 is TGTGCCAGCAGCAAAGGGGACACCGGGACTGGTGGAAACACCATATATTTT. Encoded protein: CASSKGDTGTGGNTIYF.